This passage covers 19 T cell receptor beta chains from one sample sequenced in a study of OX40 agonist ivuxolimab in advanced cancers. Method: immunoSEQ multiplex PCR; TCRdb's copy keeps in-frame clones and lacks some. Here the sample spans 73,000 or so clones, about 86% being singletons. This material consisted of CD4+ or CD8+ T cells sorted from blood, taken in a trial of the OX40 agonist ivuxolimab. The receptors were gathered from an adult with an advanced solid tumor such as melanoma, head and neck, liver or kidney cancer.

The chain combines TRBV2 with TRBJ2-7; no reliable D call. V was pared by 4 bases and J by 3 bases, with 7 bases between. There are 12 residues in the CDR3. Germline V gives CDR1 SNHLY, CDR2 FYNNEI. The CDR3 reads CASSVVGYEQYF. The DNA of the CDR3 is TGTGCCAGCAGTGTGGTGGGCTACGAGCAGTACTTC.

This chain connects TRBV27 to TRBJ2-1, with 8 bases that match TRBD2. The V gene end was trimmed by 2 bases and the J gene end by 7 bases; junction bases not matched to a gene: 10. From germline, CDR1 is MNHEY and CDR2 SMNVEV (reference sequence). The CDR3 is 16 amino acids. CDR3 sequence: CASSLIGRGARNEQFF. The CDR3 coding sequence is TGTGCCAGCAGTTTAATTGGGCGGGGGGCCAGGAATGAGCAGTTCTTC.

V and J are TRBV7-9 and TRBJ2-1; 13 bases match TRBD2. V lost 5 bases to trimming and J lost 6 bases; unmatched junction nucleotides: 7. The CDR3 extends over 16 amino acids. The germline gives CDR1 SEHNR, CDR2 FQNEAQ (reference sequence). CDR3 DNA: TGTGCCAGCAGCCCTCGGACTAGCGGGGGAATCAATGAGCAGTTCTTC. Protein product: CASSPRTSGGINEQFF.

The J gene is TRBJ1-4, the V gene TRBV19; D might be TRBD1 (5 bases). Trimming stripped 6 bases from V and 3 bases from J, with 17 bases between. The CDR3 sequence is 16 residues long. In germline, CDR1 is LNHDA, CDR2 SQIVND (reference sequence). The chain's CDR3 is CASSLPQGASNEKLFF. In DNA form, the CDR3 reads TGTGCCAGTAGCCTGCCCCAGGGAGCGTCTAATGAAAAACTGTTTTTT.

This clone was found once. Other DNA sequences of this sample code for an identical CDR3. The CDR3 sequence: CASSFAENTEAFF. DNA for the CDR3: TGTGCCAGCAGCTTCGCCGAGAACACTGAAGCTTTCTTT. The V gene is TRBV7-8, the J gene TRBJ1-1; D remains unclear. V lost 3 bases, J lost 1 base, and 6 bases lay in between. Germline CDR1 is SGHVS and CDR2 is FQNEAQ. The CDR3 is 13 residues long.

This clone was picked up a small number of times. The chain recombines TRBV9 with TRBJ2-5; possibly TRBD1 for D (6 bases). Germline V gene lookup returns CDR1 SGDLS and CDR2 YYNGEE. CDR3 length: 13 amino acids. With 4 bases removed from V and 5 bases from J, the gap between germline ends came to 12 bases. The CDR3 DNA sequence: TGTGCCAGCAGCCAGGGACAAGCGGAGACCCAGTACTTC. As protein: CASSQGQAETQYF.

V and J are TRBV20-1 and TRBJ2-1; the D gene is possibly TRBD2 (5 bases). Germline loops: CDR1 DFQATT, CDR2 SNEGSKA (reference sequence). This CDR3 has 11 amino acids. Trimming took off 5 bases at V and 10 bases at J, with 12 bases between the two ends. The CDR3 spells CSAARAGEQFF. The CDR3 bases are TGCAGTGCTGCGAGGGCCGGCGAGCAGTTCTTC.

The chain is built from TRBV19 and TRBJ1-3; D uncertain. V lost 5 bases to trimming and J lost 10 bases, with 18 bases between them. The CDR3 contains 14 residues. Germline V gene sequence: CDR1 LNHDA, CDR2 SQIVND (reference sequence). The CDR3 region is CASSYGGPGATIYF. DNA of the CDR3: TGTGCCAGTAGTTATGGAGGACCGGGCGCAACCATATATTTT.

This chain joins TRBV18 and TRBJ2-2; D is undetermined. With 3 bases removed from V and 1 base from J, the gap between germline ends came to 9 bases. The length of the CDR3 is 15 residues. Per the germline V gene, CDR1 is KGHSH and CDR2 is LQKENI. The DNA of the CDR3 is TGTGCCAGCTCACCGGCACGGTTGAACACCGGGGAGCTGTTTTTT. Translated, it gives CASSPARLNTGELFF.

As DNA, the CDR3 is TGTGCCTGGCGCCGGGATCAGAACACTGAAGCTTTCTTT. Translation gives CAWRRDQNTEAFF. This chain connects TRBV30 to TRBJ1-1; no firm D call. The CDR3 contains 13 residues. CDR1 and CDR2 (germline): GTSNPN, SVGIG (reference sequence). V dropped 5 bases and J dropped 1 base, with 11 bases sitting between them.

This clone was detected a few times. This rearrangement joins TRBV7-9 to TRBJ2-1; maybe TRBD1 (5 bases). The CDR3 length is 13 residues. The germline CDR1 and CDR2 sequences are SEHNR and FQNEAQ (reference sequence). Trimming removed 1 base at V and 5 bases at J, with 6 bases between. The CDR3 is CASSLGQNNEQFF. The CDR3 DNA reads as TGTGCCAGCAGCTTAGGACAGAACAATGAGCAGTTCTTC.

DNA of the CDR3: TGTGCCAGCAGCCCCGGGGATTTGAACACTGAAGCTTTCTTT. This sequence encodes CASSPGDLNTEAFF. The rearrangement uses TRBV5-5 and TRBJ1-1; no clear D gene. Trimming took 4 bases from V and 0 from J, leaving 10 bases between them. This CDR3 is 14 amino acids long. Germline CDR1 SGHKS, CDR2 YYEKEE (reference sequence).

This clone was seen a few times. V is TRBV18 and J is TRBJ2-3; D possibly matches TRBD1 or TRBD2 (5 bases each). The CDR3 totals 14 residues. Germline V gene sequence: CDR1 KGHSH, CDR2 LQKENI. Trimming removed 0 bases at V and 4 bases at J, with 8 bases between. CDR3 in DNA: TGTGCCAGCTCACCACCGTGGGGGTCAGATACGCAGTATTTT. Translated: CASSPPWGSDTQYF.

The chain uses TRBV18 and TRBJ2-7, with D tentatively TRBD2 (7 bases). Trimming cost V 2 bases and J 2 bases, with 13 bases left between them. Per germline, CDR1 KGHSH and CDR2 LQKENI. This CDR3 contains 15 residues. The CDR3 region is CASSPTGGDPYEQYF. Written as DNA, the CDR3 is TGTGCCAGCTCACCAACGGGGGGCGATCCCTACGAGCAGTACTTC.

This sequence joins TRBV7-2 and TRBJ2-7; 8 nucleotides agree with TRBD2. In germline, CDR1 is SGHTA, CDR2 FQGNSA. The CDR3 loop spans 15 amino acids. V trimming: 1 base; J trimming: 3 bases; junction bases outside the gene matches: 5. The DNA for the CDR3 is TGTGCCAGCAGCTTAGTGTCTAGCGGGTTCTACGAGCAGTACTTC. This translates into CASSLVSSGFYEQYF. The full variable domain, in which reference TRBV7-2 and TRBJ2-7 provide the parts outside the CDR3, is GAGVSQSPSNKVTEKGKDVELRCDPISGHTALYWYRQSLGQGLEFLIYFQGNSAPDKSGLPSDRFSAERTGGSVSTLTIQRTQQEDSAVYLCASSLVSSGFYEQYFGPGTRLTVT.

This clone was detected a few times. The chain uses TRBV10-3 and TRBJ1-1, with D uncertain. Germline CDR1 ENHRY, CDR2 SYGVKD. This CDR3 is built from 13 residues. Trimming cost V 3 bases and J 2 bases, with 7 bases left between them. The CDR3 reads CAISDQRNTEAFF. The DNA for the CDR3 is TGTGCCATCAGTGACCAGAGAAACACTGAAGCTTTCTTT.

The J gene is TRBJ2-3, the V gene TRBV11-3, with 7 bases matching TRBD1. Germline V gene data show CDR1 as SGHNT and CDR2 as YENEEA. The CDR3 loop spans 15 amino acids. Trimming cost V 5 bases and J 0 bases; bases outside gene matches: 5. In nucleotides, the CDR3 is TGTGCCAGCAGCCGACAGGGAATGAGCACAGATACGCAGTATTTT. This sequence encodes CASSRQGMSTDTQYF.

This clone was detected once. The chain has TRBV5-4 and TRBJ2-1; 11 bases map to TRBD1. The CDR3 spans 14 residues. Germline trimming cut 4 bases from V and 7 bases from J; bases unmatched to any gene: 4. Germline CDR1 SGHNT, CDR2 YYREEE (reference sequence). As DNA, the CDR3 is TGTGCCAGCAGCCAAGGGGACAGGGGGAATGAGCAGTTCTTC. Translating gives CASSQGDRGNEQFF.

This chain links TRBV15 with TRBJ2-7; TRBD1 matches at 9 bases. Germline CDR1 LNHNV, CDR2 YYDKDF (reference sequence). J lost 6 bases, V lost 3 bases, and 15 bases had no gene match. This CDR3 contains 17 residues. CDR3 amino acids: CATSSGRRTGVRGEQYF. Written as DNA, the CDR3 is TGTGCCACCAGCAGCGGAAGGCGGACAGGGGTTCGGGGCGAGCAGTACTTC.